This TCR beta chain was observed in a study of T cell responses to AZD1222 COVID-19 vaccine. With 1 base clipped from V and 5 bases from J, the junction kept 15 bases outside the gene matches. The CDR3 loop spans 19 amino acids. The V gene's germline CDR1 is MNHEY and CDR2 SVGEGT. Sequencing was performed with immunoSEQ multiplex PCR; in TCRdb, only in-frame clones are kept and a portion is missing. The sample has over 95,000 clones; around nine tenths are singletons. This sequence joins TRBV6-2 or TRBV6-3 and TRBJ2-2; 8 positions match TRBD1. Source: peripheral blood, taken on day 0 of AZD1222 vaccination. The origin of this receptor is an adult in good health. CDR3 loop: CASSYYGPDAGGITGELFF. CDR3 nucleotides: TGTGCCAGCAGTTACTACGGTCCTGACGCAGGGGGCATTACCGGGGAGCTGTTTTTT.